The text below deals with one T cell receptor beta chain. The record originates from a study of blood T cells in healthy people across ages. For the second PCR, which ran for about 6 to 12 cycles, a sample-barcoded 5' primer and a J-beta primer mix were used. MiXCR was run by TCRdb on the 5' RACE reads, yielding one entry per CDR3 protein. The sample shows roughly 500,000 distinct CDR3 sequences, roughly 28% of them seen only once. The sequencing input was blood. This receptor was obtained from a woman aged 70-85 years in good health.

CDR3: CSALRGGATDTQYF. Here the CDR3 DNA reads TGCAGTGCCCTCCGGGGGGGAGCCACAGATACGCAGTATTTT. The chain combines TRBV20-1 with TRBJ2-3; 8 nucleotides align to TRBD2. This CDR3 has 14 amino acids. The V and J ends lost 6 bases and 2 bases, in that order; junction bases with no gene match: 7. Germline CDR1 is DFQATT and CDR2 is SNEGSKA (reference sequence).